One and the same sample provided the 27 T cell receptor beta chains below, sequenced in a study of blood T cell repertoires in COVID-19. TCRdb's table, derived via immunoSEQ multiplex PCR, lists solely in-frame clones and lacks some. The sample includes 140,000 to 150,000 clones, over 65% of them seen just once. Sequenced sample: peripheral blood. These receptors originate from a man aged 50-59 years with acute or convalescent COVID-19.

This clone was found once. The chain couples TRBV7-2 to TRBJ1-1; 11 bases line up with TRBD1. The germline V gene encodes CDR1 SGHTA and CDR2 FQGNSA. V shed 5 bases and J 6 bases; nucleotides not matched to a gene: 5. This CDR3 contains 14 residues. In DNA form, the CDR3 reads TGTGCCAGCAGCCCGTGGGGACAGGGGGCTGAAGCTTTCTTT. This codes for CASSPWGQGAEAFF.

This chain uses TRBV10-2 with TRBJ2-1, with D possibly matching TRBD2 (5 bases). The germline gives CDR1 WSHSY, CDR2 SAAADI. CDR3 length equals 16 residues. Trimming shortened V by 4 bases and J by 0 bases, and 13 bases separated the two germline ends. The CDR3 loop is CASSARASSSYNEQFF. Here the CDR3 DNA reads TGCGCCAGCAGTGCGAGGGCATCGAGCTCCTACAATGAGCAGTTCTTC.

The CDR3 DNA sequence: TGTGCCAGCAGCGAGGGACTTATTAATTCACCCCTCCACTTT. Protein sequence: CASSEGLINSPLHF. The chain joins TRBV9 to TRBJ1-6, with D possibly matching TRBD1 (5 bases). Germline CDR1 and CDR2: SGDLS and YYNGEE. Deletions cut 3 bases from V and 6 bases from J, with 10 bases between. The CDR3 has 14 amino acids.

The chain has TRBV19 and TRBJ1-1; D is ambiguous. Germline assignment: CDR1 LNHDA and CDR2 SQIVND (reference sequence). V was shortened by 2 bases and J by 1 base, with 5 bases between the two germline ends. This CDR3 has 13 amino acids. The CDR3 nucleotides read TGTGCCAGTAGTATATTCGGGAACACTGAAGCTTTCTTT. As protein: CASSIFGNTEAFF. Supplemented by reference TRBV19 and TRBJ1-1, the full variable domain reads DGGITQSPKYLFRKEGQNVTLSCEQNLNHDAMYWYRQDPGQGLRLIYYSQIVNDFQKGDIAEGYSVSREKKESFPLTVTSAQKNPTAFYLCASSIFGNTEAFFGQGTRLTVV.

CDR3 amino acids: CASSDAVFRGYTF. The DNA for the CDR3 is TGTGCCAGCAGCGACGCGGTTTTTAGGGGCTACACCTTC. V usage is TRBV25-1 and J usage is TRBJ1-2; D gene ambiguous. There are 13 residues in the CDR3. V was clipped by 6 bases and J by 8 bases, with 16 bases between them. Germline-derived CDR1 and CDR2 are MGHDK and SYGVNS.

The chain is built from TRBV11-2 and TRBJ1-1, with D maybe TRBD1 (6 bases). Trimming cost V 7 bases and J 3 bases, with 30 bases left between them. The CDR3 runs 19 residues. CDR1 is SGHAT and CDR2 is FQNNGV in the germline V gene. The CDR3 protein is CASTSTTEFLAGADTEAFF. In DNA form, the CDR3 reads TGTGCCAGCACCTCAACGACAGAATTTTTGGCAGGGGCGGACACTGAAGCTTTCTTT.

V usage is TRBV5-5 and J usage is TRBJ1-4; unclear D gene. CDR3 size: 15 residues. The V end lost 1 base, the J end lost 3 bases, and 10 bases lay between the germline ends. From germline, CDR1 is SGHKS and CDR2 YYEKEE (reference sequence). In nucleotides, the CDR3 is TGTGCCAGCAGCTTGAGGGAGGTACCTAATGAAAAACTGTTTTTT. Encoded protein: CASSLREVPNEKLFF.

The J gene is TRBJ1-2, the V gene TRBV5-1, with a possible D match to TRBD1 (6 bases). This CDR3 contains 15 residues. The germline gives CDR1 SGHRS, CDR2 YFSETQ. The V end was cut by 0 bases, the J end by 1 base, with 10 bases between. The chain's CDR3 is CASSLEGRGNYGYTF. DNA for the CDR3: TGCGCCAGCAGCTTGGAGGGCAGGGGTAACTATGGCTACACCTTC.

The genes are TRBV7-2 and TRBJ2-3; 9 positions match TRBD2. Germline V gives CDR1 SGHTA, CDR2 FQGNSA. The ends lost 5 bases at V and 1 base at J; junction bases unmatched: 10. The CDR3 sequence is 17 residues long. CDR3 protein: CASSPAVAGAGTDTQYF. Written as DNA, the CDR3 is TGTGCCAGCAGCCCGGCGGTAGCGGGGGCAGGCACAGATACGCAGTATTTT.

There are a few counts of this clone. CDR3 sequence: CASSRNRGRTDTQYF. The CDR3 DNA sequence: TGTGCCAGCAGCCGGAACAGGGGGCGCACAGATACGCAGTATTTT. The chain uses TRBV11-3 and TRBJ2-3, with TRBD1 matching over 9 bases. The ends lost 5 bases at V and 1 base at J; junction bases unmatched: 4. CDR3 length: 15 amino acids. Germline V lookup: CDR1 SGHNT, CDR2 YENEEA.

This rearrangement joins TRBV19 to TRBJ2-2, with D uncertain. This CDR3 contains 15 residues. With 1 base removed from V and 4 bases from J, the gap between germline ends came to 10 bases. Germline lookup yields CDR1 LNHDA and CDR2 SQIVND (reference sequence). CDR3 nucleotides: TGTGCCAGTAGTATAGTGGCAGGATTCACCGGGGAGCTGTTTTTT. This codes for CASSIVAGFTGELFF.

The chain uses TRBV5-5 and TRBJ2-7; D is unclear. V lost 3 bases to trimming and J lost 3 bases, with 4 bases between them. Per the germline V gene, CDR1 is SGHKS and CDR2 is YYEKEE (reference sequence). The CDR3 contains 11 residues. The DNA for the CDR3 is TGTGCCAGCAGCTACTACTACGAGCAGTACTTC. Translation: CASSYYYEQYF.

V usage is TRBV5-1 and J usage is TRBJ2-1; 8 nucleotides agree with TRBD2. This CDR3 contains 15 residues. After removal of 4 bases from V and 7 bases from J, the junction contained 10 bases not matched to a gene. CDR1 SGHRS and CDR2 YFSETQ come from the germline V gene. CDR3: CASSLLAGEGNEQFF. The CDR3 nucleotides read TGCGCCAGCAGCCTTCTAGCGGGCGAAGGGAATGAGCAGTTCTTC.

This chain links TRBV18 with TRBJ2-7; 8 bases agree with TRBD1. This CDR3 contains 15 residues. Germline CDR1 reads KGHSH; CDR2 reads LQKENI. With V trimmed by 0 bases and J by 3 bases, 4 bases remained unmatched. The CDR3 region has the DNA TGTGCCAGCTCACCACCCCAGGGGGCGAGCTACGAGCAGTACTTC. This sequence encodes CASSPPQGASYEQYF.

V is TRBV6-6 and J is TRBJ2-2, with a tentative D call TRBD1 (5 bases). Trimming left V 3 bases short and J 1 base short, with 12 bases between. The CDR3 contains 16 residues. Germline CDR1 and CDR2: MNHNY and SVGAGI (reference sequence). CDR3 nucleotides: TGTGCCAGCAGTTATTATAAGGGGCGGAACACCGGGGAGCTGTTTTTT. Its protein product is CASSYYKGRNTGELFF.

The chain links TRBV2 to TRBJ2-5; D call uncertain. Per the germline V gene, CDR1 is SNHLY and CDR2 is FYNNEI. Between the trimmed V and J ends, which lost 3 bases and 5 bases, there was a span of 13 bases. This CDR3 contains 14 residues. The CDR3 protein is CASSDRTLPETQYF. The CDR3 bases are TGTGCCAGCAGTGATCGTACTCTCCCCGAGACCCAGTACTTC.

This sequence joins TRBV7-2 and TRBJ1-1; D may be TRBD1 (5 bases). In germline, CDR1 is SGHTA, CDR2 FQGNSA. The CDR3 runs 15 residues. V was trimmed by 1 base and J by 0 bases, leaving 9 bases between them. This CDR3 reads CASSLGRGMNTEAFF. DNA of the CDR3: TGTGCCAGCAGCTTAGGGAGGGGTATGAACACTGAAGCTTTCTTT.

This chain uses TRBV7-9 with TRBJ2-2; TRBD2 is a possible D gene (5 bases). CDR3 length equals 15 residues. V was clipped by 5 bases and J by 0 bases, with 10 bases between them. The germline CDR1 and CDR2 sequences are SEHNR and FQNEAQ (reference sequence). CDR3 sequence (DNA): TGTGCCAGCAGCCGTAGGACTTCGAACACCGGGGAGCTGTTTTTT. Encoded protein: CASSRRTSNTGELFF.

The chain uses TRBV2 and TRBJ2-6; D might be TRBD2 (6 bases). This CDR3 has 18 residues. CDR1 is SNHLY, CDR2 FYNNEI, per germline. V gave up 8 bases and J gave up 0 bases, with 20 bases separating them. The chain's CDR3 is CASAKGQGGGSGANVLTF. The CDR3 DNA sequence: TGTGCCAGCGCAAAGGGCCAGGGAGGAGGCTCTGGGGCCAACGTCCTGACTTTC.

This rearrangement joins TRBV5-1 to TRBJ1-1; perhaps TRBD1 as D (5 bases). V dropped 6 bases and J dropped 2 bases, with 11 bases sitting between them. The CDR3 has 13 residues. Germline assignment: CDR1 SGHRS and CDR2 YFSETQ. The CDR3: CASKIDRNTEAFF. For the CDR3, the DNA is TGCGCCAGCAAAATAGACAGAAACACTGAAGCTTTCTTT.

This chain joins TRBV6-5 and TRBJ2-7, with a weak D call TRBD1 (5 bases). With 4 bases removed from V and 3 bases from J, the gap between germline ends came to 10 bases. Germline CDR1 reads MNHEY; CDR2 reads SVGAGI. CDR3 length: 13 residues. CDR3 protein: CASSSVTGYEQYV. The CDR3, as DNA: TGTGCCAGCAGTTCCGTCACAGGCTACGAGCAGTACGTC.

The V and J genes are TRBV2 and TRBJ2-1; the match to TRBD2 covers 12 bases. The CDR3 sequence is 18 residues long. Germline CDR1 and CDR2: SNHLY and FYNNEI. Trimming at V came to 6 bases and at J to 0 bases, leaving 9 bases not matched to a gene. The CDR3 DNA is TGTGCCAGCAGGCTAGCGGGGGGGCCCGCGAGCTCCTACAATGAGCAGTTCTTC. It encodes CASRLAGGPASSYNEQFF.

This CDR3 reads CATLGRINNSPLHF. DNA of the CDR3: TGTGCCACCTTGGGCAGGATAAATAATTCACCCCTCCACTTT. The rearrangement joins TRBV6-6 to TRBJ1-6, with D uncertain. This CDR3 has 14 residues. V lost 10 bases to trimming and J lost 5 bases, with 15 bases between them. Germline-derived CDR1 and CDR2 are MNHNY and SVGAGI (reference sequence).

The chain is built from TRBV18 and TRBJ1-2, with 8 bases that match TRBD1. The CDR3 spans 14 residues. V was clipped by 1 base and J by 6 bases; unmatched bases: 4. The germline gives CDR1 KGHSH, CDR2 LQKENI. This chain's CDR3 is CASSPQPTGDGYTF. The DNA of the CDR3 is TGTGCCAGCTCACCACAGCCGACAGGGGATGGCTACACCTTC.

The chain uses TRBV19 and TRBJ1-1, with TRBD1 identical over 7 bases. The CDR3 runs to 15 residues. The ends lost 5 bases at V and 5 bases at J; junction bases unmatched: 11. Germline CDR1 LNHDA, CDR2 SQIVND (reference sequence). CDR3 sequence: CASSPVRQGRTEAFF. In DNA, the CDR3 is TGTGCCAGTAGTCCCGTTAGACAGGGAAGGACTGAAGCTTTCTTT.

The chain carries TRBV7-8 and TRBJ1-2; D is perhaps TRBD1 (5 bases). The V gene's germline CDR1 is SGHVS and CDR2 FQNEAQ. Trimming took off 1 base at V and 3 bases at J, with 18 bases between the two ends. This CDR3 is 17 amino acids long. The CDR3 DNA sequence: TGTGCCAGCAGCTTAGTAGTTCAGGGTCCCGGCTACTATGGCTACACCTTC. It specifies CASSLVVQGPGYYGYTF. The variable domain in full, completed from reference TRBV7-8 and TRBJ1-2, reads GAGVSQSPRYKVAKRGQDVALRCDPISGHVSLFWYQQALGQGPEFLTYFQNEAQLDKSGLPSDRFFAERPEGSVSTLKIQRTQQEDSAVYLCASSLVVQGPGYYGYTFGSGTRLTVV.

The chain recombines TRBV5-1 with TRBJ2-3; D possibly corresponds to TRBD2 (6 bases). CDR3 length: 14 residues. Trimming removed 4 bases from V and 5 bases from J, with 14 bases in between. The V gene's germline CDR1 is SGHRS and CDR2 YFSETQ. The CDR3 DNA sequence: TGCGCCAGCAGCCCCGCCCCGGGAGAAGATACGCAGTATTTT. Amino acids: CASSPAPGEDTQYF.